The next 10 T cell receptor beta chains were all read from a single sample in a study of T cell responses to AZD1222 COVID-19 vaccine. The protocol was immunoSEQ multiplex PCR, while the TCRdb copy is restricted to in-frame clones and leaves out a portion. The top ten clones hold 4.5% to 6.5% of a sample with some 140,000 clones, about 90% of them seen once. This material consisted of peripheral blood, taken on day 0 of AZD1222 vaccination. Every receptor here comes from an adult in good health.

V usage is TRBV11-3 and J usage is TRBJ1-1; no firm D call. Trimming shortened V by 7 bases and J by 0 bases, and 12 bases separated the two germline ends. Germline assignment: CDR1 SGHNT and CDR2 YENEEA. CDR3 length: 14 amino acids. The CDR3 DNA sequence: TGTGCCAGCACCTTGGGAGGGATGAACACTGAAGCTTTCTTT. Its translation is CASTLGGMNTEAFF.

V is TRBV5-3 and J is TRBJ2-7; D unclear. TRBV5-3 is filed as an ORF, its function uncertain. This CDR3 has 15 residues. V was pared by 4 bases and J by 1 base, with 15 bases between. Here the CDR3 reads CARSLPRRASYEQYF. CDR3 nucleotide sequence: TGTGCCAGAAGCCTCCCACGCAGAGCGTCCTACGAGCAGTACTTC.

In DNA, the CDR3 is TGTGCCAGCAACTCGGATGGGGGGCGGGATCAGCCCCAGCATTTT. Translation: CASNSDGGRDQPQHF. This sequence joins TRBV28 and TRBJ1-5; weak D call: TRBD1 (6 bases). The CDR3 has 15 residues. Germline V gives CDR1 MDHEN, CDR2 SYDVKM. V was shortened by 7 bases and J by 5 bases, with 18 bases between the two germline ends.

V usage is TRBV11-2 and J usage is TRBJ2-7; a weak D match, TRBD2 (5 bases). This CDR3 comprises 16 residues. Trimming removed 3 bases from V and 1 base from J, with 16 bases in between. Looked up from germline, CDR1 is SGHAT and CDR2 is FQNNGV. CDR3 residues: CASSFLRGRSSYEQYF. For the CDR3, the DNA is TGTGCCAGCAGCTTTCTTCGCGGGCGTTCGTCCTACGAGCAGTACTTC. Using reference TRBV11-2 and TRBJ2-7 for the parts outside the CDR3, the full variable domain is EAGVAQSPRYKIIEKRQSVAFWCNPISGHATLYWYQQILGQGPKLLIQFQNNGVVDDSQLPKDRFSAERLKGVDSTLKIQPAKLEDSAVYLCASSFLRGRSSYEQYFGPGTRLTVT.

The V gene is TRBV4-3, the J gene TRBJ2-1, with 8 bases matching TRBD2. The CDR3 has 14 residues. Germline values: CDR1 LGHNA, CDR2 YSLEER. The J segment lost 7 bases and the V segment lost 1 base, leaving 3 bases of the junction unmatched. The CDR3 region has the DNA TGCGCCAGCAGCCAAGGCCGGGGGGGGAATGAGCAGTTCTTC. This sequence encodes CASSQGRGGNEQFF.

The V call is TRBV6-5, the J call TRBJ2-7; TRBD2 aligns across 10 bases. V trimming: 6 bases; J trimming: 9 bases; junction bases outside the gene matches: 8. This CDR3 is built from 13 residues. CDR1 and CDR2 (germline): MNHEY, SVGAGI. The CDR3 protein is CASRAAGGPAQYF. The DNA of the CDR3 is TGTGCCAGCAGAGCAGCGGGAGGGCCTGCGCAGTACTTC.

A few counts support this clone. J is TRBJ1-5 and V is TRBV4-1; D possibly corresponds to TRBD1 (6 bases). The CDR3 runs to 17 residues. Germline V gives CDR1 MGHRA, CDR2 YSYEKL. V dropped 1 base and J dropped 6 bases, with 19 bases sitting between them. In DNA, the CDR3 is TGCGCCAGCAGCCAAGTAGGGCGGGGGCAGGGAGGTCAGCCCCAGCATTTT. Encoded protein: CASSQVGRGQGGQPQHF.

The V call is TRBV28, the J call TRBJ2-7; unclear D gene. This CDR3 spans 16 amino acids. Germline CDR1 is MDHEN and CDR2 is SYDVKM. The V and J ends lost 5 bases and 3 bases respectively, with 20 bases between them. The CDR3 DNA follows: TGTGCCAGCAGTAAAAAAGAAGCCTTTAGTAGCTACGAGCAGTACTTC. Translating gives CASSKKEAFSSYEQYF.

CDR3 residues: CSVHGGSAGANVLTF. DNA of the CDR3: TGCAGCGTCCATGGGGGTTCAGCTGGGGCCAACGTCCTGACTTTC. This sequence joins TRBV29-1 and TRBJ2-6; the D gene could be TRBD1 or TRBD2 (5 bases each). Germline V gives CDR1 SQVTM, CDR2 ANQGSEA. The V and J ends lost 6 bases and 2 bases respectively, with 14 bases between them. The CDR3 is 15 amino acids. Looking up the rest from reference TRBV29-1 and TRBJ2-6 gives the full variable domain: SAVISQKPSRDICQRGTSLTIQCQVDSQVTMMFWYRQQPGQSLTLIATANQGSEATYESGFVIDKFPISRPNLTFSTLTVSNMSPEDSSIYLCSVHGGSAGANVLTFGAGSRLTVL.

The chain joins TRBV6-5 to TRBJ1-2, with 7 bases fitting TRBD1. Trimming removed 11 bases from V and 3 bases from J; junction bases left unmatched: 15. The CDR3 extends over 15 amino acids. CDR1 and CDR2 (germline): MNHEY, SVGAGI. The CDR3 nucleotides are TGTGCCTCCATCCCGCCAGCGGACAGGTACTATGGCTACACCTTC. It yields the protein CASIPPADRYYGYTF.